The text below deals with one TCR beta chain. Its cognate antigen is unknown. This sample was taken from a study of molecular identifiers for immune sequencing clone quantification. CD8+CD4-CCR7+CD45RA+ sorting gave the naive CD8 T cells. The CDR3 has 16 residues. Germline V gene lookup returns CDR1 MNHEY and CDR2 SVGEGT. Trimming took 6 bases from V and 1 from J, leaving 16 bases between them. MiXCR, applied by TCRdb to the PCR reads, yields one record per CDR3 protein. The sample includes more than 550,000 distinct CDR3 sequences, around 25% of them seen just once. General study points: Identical barcode-sharing TCR molecules could lead to underestimated sizes for highly expanded clones. Over 99% of effector molecules, yet under 1% of naive-cell molecules, were held by clones above 20 RNA copies.

J is TRBJ2-4 and V is TRBV6-2 or TRBV6-3; tentative D call: TRBD1 (5 bases). Material: naive CD8+ T cells from blood, with Jurkat cell RNA spiked in. Regarding subset: FACS-sorted CD8+CD4-CCR7+CD45RA+ naive T cells. The TCR originated in a human donor in good health. Some libraries in this study had Jurkat cell RNA spiked in. CDR3 sequence reads: CASSLTGLGAKNIQYF. The CDR3 DNA follows: TGTGCCAGCAGCCTAACAGGTTTGGGGGCCAAAAACATTCAGTACTTC.